The 7 T cell receptor beta chains below were found in one sample sequenced in a study of graft-versus-host responses after intestinal transplantation. The method was immunoSEQ multiplex PCR; TCRdb's version includes in-frame clones alone and lacks a portion of them. The table lists under 2,000 clones, roughly 40% of them singletons. Researchers placed roughly 200,000 CFSE-labeled responder cells in culture with roughly 200,000 irradiated, violet-dye-labeled stimulator cells. Sequenced material: alloreactive CD8+ T cells from a mixed lymphocyte reaction culture, taken before transplantation. The subset is: CFSE-low proliferating T cells sorted from roughly six-day pre-transplant mixed lymphocyte reaction (GvH or HvG direction). These receptors were taken from a human patient who was an organ donor for intestinal transplantation.

This clone counts as large. The chain has TRBV7-9 and TRBJ2-7; D possibly corresponds to TRBD1 (6 bases). In germline, CDR1 is SEHNR, CDR2 FQNEAQ (reference sequence). The CDR3 is made up of 19 amino acids. V shed 4 bases and J shed 5 bases, with 30 bases lying between them. The chain's CDR3 is CASSSRDTTPHPLVDEQYF. For the CDR3, the DNA is TGTGCCAGCAGCTCCCGGGACACGACGCCGCACCCGTTGGTCGACGAGCAGTACTTC.

Sample share makes this clone large. Here the CDR3 reads CAGATVMNTEAFF. CDR3 bases: TGTGCCGGCGCCACAGTCATGAACACTGAAGCTTTCTTT. The rearrangement joins TRBV11-2 to TRBJ1-1; the D is unclear. CDR3 length: 13 amino acids. The germline CDR1 and CDR2 sequences are SGHAT and FQNNGV. Trimming removed 11 bases from V and 0 bases from J, with 13 bases in between.

This clone was counted a few times. This chain joins TRBV9 and TRBJ2-7, with a possible D match to TRBD1 (6 bases). CDR1 and CDR2 from the germline V gene are SGDLS and YYNGEE. V shed 0 bases and J shed 3 bases, with 10 bases lying between them. This CDR3 has 14 amino acids. The CDR3 DNA sequence: TGTGCCAGCAGCGTAGAGGGGGTTGGCTACGAGCAGTACTTC. This translates into CASSVEGVGYEQYF.

The chain couples TRBV4-1 to TRBJ2-2; maybe TRBD1 (6 bases). Germline lookup yields CDR1 MGHRA and CDR2 YSYEKL. The CDR3 has 17 residues. Deletions cut 0 bases from V and 5 bases from J, with 16 bases between. Here the CDR3 DNA reads TGCGCCAGCAGCCAAGACAGGGGATACAGGGTAACCGGGGAGCTGTTTTTT. Protein: CASSQDRGYRVTGELFF.

Sample share makes this clone large (0.1 to 1%). This chain joins TRBV19 and TRBJ1-5, with D tentatively TRBD1 (5 bases). CDR1 is LNHDA and CDR2 is SQIVND in the germline V gene (reference sequence). The CDR3 loop spans 12 amino acids. CDR3 region: CATSPGHQPQHF. CDR3 bases: TGTGCGACCAGTCCGGGGCACCAGCCCCAGCATTTT.

The CDR3 DNA sequence: TGCGCCAGCAGCTTGGTCCCAGGGACGGGAGAGACCCAGTACTTC. This codes for CASSLVPGTGETQYF. The V gene is TRBV5-1, the J gene TRBJ2-5; D may match TRBD1 or TRBD2 (5 bases each). The CDR3 sequence is 15 residues long. CDR1 and CDR2 from the germline V gene are SGHRS and YFSETQ. V shed 0 bases and J shed 4 bases, with 13 bases lying between them. Looking up the rest from reference TRBV5-1 and TRBJ2-5 gives the full variable domain: KAGVTQTPRYLIKTRGQQVTLSCSPISGHRSVSWYQQTPGQGLQFLFEYFSETQRNKGNFPGRFSGRQFSNSRSEMNVSTLELGDSALYLCASSLVPGTGETQYFGPGTRLLVL.

The chain has TRBV6-5 and TRBJ2-3; D is ambiguous. Germline assignment: CDR1 MNHEY and CDR2 SVGAGI. The CDR3 sequence is 13 residues long. The V and J ends lost 5 bases and 4 bases respectively, with 10 bases between them. The CDR3 sequence is CASSAMWPDTQYF. The CDR3 DNA sequence: TGTGCCAGCAGTGCCATGTGGCCAGATACGCAGTATTTT.